This TCR beta chain was captured by sequencing in a study of T cell repertoires in cytomegalovirus infection. Study background: Public TCR beta signatures indicated both CMV infection and matching HLA type. Notes on the study in general: What dominated the ex vivo response were HLA-C-restricted CMV-specific TCR beta clonotypes. There were carriers of CMV plus the relevant HLA, and cumulative public TCR beta family frequency identified them.

At least ten counts were recorded for this clonotype. Its antigen remains unknown. CDR3 length: 12 amino acids. Trimming shortened V by 2 bases and J by 5 bases, and 4 bases separated the two germline ends. CDR1 is SEHNR and CDR2 is FQNEAQ in the germline V gene (reference sequence). TCRdb ran MiXCR on the reads and lists one entry per CDR3 protein. This sample yields about 300,000 distinct CDR3 sequences, of which around 25% are seen a single time; approximately 14% belongs to the top ten. The J gene is TRBJ2-1, the V gene TRBV7-9, with D uncertain. This clonotype was obtained from a human donor in good health (CMV status not recorded). Some clones in this sample may be carry-over from other donors' samples. Sample: PBMCs. DNA of the CDR3: TGTGCCAGCAGCTTAAGTCACAATGAGCAGTTCTTC. Translation: CASSLSHNEQFF.